The 31 T cell receptor beta chains below all came from one sample that was sequenced in a study of response to subunit inactivated influenza vaccine. Each CDR3 protein gets one entry after TCRdb re-called the RT-PCR reads with MiXCR. Of some 500,000 distinct CDR3 sequences listed, 16% are singletons. This specimen consisted of CD4+ T cells sorted from PBMCs, obtained less than 30 months after vaccination. These receptor sequences come from a man aged 50 to 69 who received an inactivated influenza vaccine.

The chain carries TRBV6-5 and TRBJ2-2, with D tentatively TRBD1 (6 bases). The CDR3 consists of 17 residues. Germline lookup yields CDR1 MNHEY and CDR2 SVGAGI. Trimming removed 0 bases at V and 3 bases at J, with 14 bases between. The CDR3: CASSYSLRQAHTGELFF. Here the CDR3 DNA reads TGTGCCAGCAGTTACTCTCTGAGACAGGCGCACACCGGGGAGCTGTTTTTT.

This clonotype was observed at least ten times. The rearrangement links TRBV10-3 to TRBJ2-7; either TRBD1 or TRBD2 may supply D (5 bases each). The V and J ends lost 8 bases and 0 bases respectively, with 17 bases between them. This CDR3 is built from 15 residues. Germline V gene data show CDR1 as ENHRY and CDR2 as SYGVKD. CDR3 amino acids: CAIAERGDSSYEQYF. The CDR3 DNA is TGTGCCATCGCGGAGCGAGGGGATAGCTCCTACGAGCAGTACTTC.

V usage is TRBV10-3 and J usage is TRBJ1-5; D might be TRBD1 (6 bases). This CDR3 spans 13 amino acids. Germline CDR1 and CDR2: ENHRY and SYGVKD. The V and J ends lost 2 bases and 7 bases respectively, with 9 bases between them. For the CDR3, the DNA is TGTGCCATCAGTGAGCCAGGGGTCCAGCCCCAGCATTTT. This encodes CAISEPGVQPQHF.

This clonotype was picked up a small number of times. The chain joins TRBV7-9 to TRBJ1-6; perhaps TRBD1 as D (6 bases). The CDR3 has 15 amino acids. V lost 1 base, J lost 7 bases, and 11 bases lay in between. Germline V gives CDR1 SEHNR, CDR2 FQNEAQ (reference sequence). As DNA, the CDR3 is TGTGCCAGCAGCTTAGGGCAGGGGAAAAATTCACCCCTCCACTTT. The encoded protein is CASSLGQGKNSPLHF. Full variable domain (remainder filled in from reference TRBV7-9 and TRBJ1-6): DTGVSQNPRHKITKRGQNVTFRCDPISEHNRLYWYRQTLGQGPEFLTYFQNEAQLEKSRLLSDRFSAERPKGSFSTLEIQRTEQGDSAMYLCASSLGQGKNSPLHFGNGTRLTVT.

This rearrangement joins TRBV12-3 or TRBV12-4 to TRBJ2-7; the D gene is possibly TRBD2 (7 bases). Trimming took 8 bases from V and 7 from J, leaving 15 bases between them. This CDR3 is built from 12 residues. The CDR3 DNA follows: TGTGCCAGCGGAGGGGGGGTGGGTGAGCAGTACTTC. As protein: CASGGGVGEQYF.

A few counts support this clonotype. CDR3 protein: CASSSPQGRSYEQYF. CDR3 nucleotide sequence: TGCGCCAGCAGCTCGCCCCAGGGCAGGAGCTACGAGCAGTACTTC. The rearrangement joins TRBV5-1 to TRBJ2-7, with D tentatively TRBD1 (5 bases). The CDR3 runs to 15 residues. Germline loops: CDR1 SGHRS, CDR2 YFSETQ. The ends were cut back, 3 bases at V and 3 bases at J, with 16 bases in the middle.

This chain joins TRBV20-1 and TRBJ2-1, with D uncertain. CDR3 length: 17 amino acids. V was trimmed by 0 bases and J by 0 bases, leaving 15 bases between them. The germline V gene has CDR1 DFQATT and CDR2 SNEGSKA (reference sequence). CDR3 amino acids: CSARDFKALSSYNEQFF. Written as DNA, the CDR3 is TGCAGTGCTAGAGATTTCAAAGCGTTGAGCTCCTACAATGAGCAGTTCTTC.

This clonotype was recorded a few times. The chain links TRBV11-2 to TRBJ1-2; D remains unclear. The CDR3 contains 16 residues. Germline assignment: CDR1 SGHAT and CDR2 FQNNGV. V gave up 1 base and J gave up 0 bases, with 12 bases separating them. The CDR3 DNA reads as TGTGCCAGCAGCTTAGCTGGGAGAGCTCCTAACTATGGCTACACCTTC. Translation: CASSLAGRAPNYGYTF.

There are a few counts of this clonotype. This chain uses TRBV28 with TRBJ1-2; unclear D gene. With 2 bases removed from V and 3 bases from J, the gap between germline ends came to 10 bases. Germline V lookup: CDR1 MDHEN, CDR2 SYDVKM. The CDR3 is 14 residues long. The CDR3 is CASSLSTLYYGYTF. The CDR3 DNA follows: TGTGCCAGCAGTTTAAGTACACTTTACTATGGCTACACCTTC.

The J gene is TRBJ2-1, the V gene TRBV20-1; TRBD2 matches 7 bases. Germline V CDR1 and CDR2: DFQATT, SNEGSKA (reference sequence). The CDR3 is made up of 16 amino acids. J gave up 5 bases and V 0 bases, and 10 bases lay outside the gene matches. The CDR3 is CSARDLPGGKNNEQFF. The CDR3, as DNA: TGCAGTGCTAGAGATCTGCCGGGAGGAAAAAACAATGAGCAGTTCTTC.

This clonotype was counted only a few times. The CDR3 spells CASSGTGTGLYEQYF. CDR3 in DNA: TGTGCCAGCAGCGGAACCGGGACAGGGCTCTACGAGCAGTACTTC. The J gene is TRBJ2-7, the V gene TRBV7-2; 9 positions agree with TRBD1. This CDR3 is built from 15 residues. V shed 5 bases and J 3 bases; nucleotides not matched to a gene: 8. Germline values: CDR1 SGHTA, CDR2 FQGNSA.

This clonotype was seen a few times. The CDR3 is CSARAQGPGELFF. Here the CDR3 DNA reads TGCAGTGCTAGAGCACAGGGTCCCGGGGAGCTGTTTTTT. The rearrangement links TRBV20-1 to TRBJ2-2; tentative D call: TRBD1 (6 bases). Germline assignment: CDR1 DFQATT and CDR2 SNEGSKA (reference sequence). The germline V and J ends were trimmed by 1 base and 6 bases, with 9 bases remaining between them. This CDR3 is 13 amino acids long.

This sequence joins TRBV28 and TRBJ1-1; 7 bases fit TRBD1. Losses at the gene ends were 10 bases for V and 1 base for J; bases not matched to a gene: 6. Germline CDR1 and CDR2: MDHEN and SYDVKM. The CDR3 is 13 amino acids. The CDR3 sequence: CATRGQRNTEAFF. CDR3 nucleotide sequence: TGTGCCACGAGGGGGCAGCGGAACACTGAAGCTTTCTTT.

About this clonotype itself: One end of the junction fails to match germline, which may point to a read error. The genes are TRBV10-3 and TRBJ2-3; D not resolved. The CDR3 consists of 13 residues. Germline values: CDR1 ENHRY, CDR2 SYGVKD. The CDR3 is CAISPDGRDTQYF. CDR3 DNA: TGCGCCATCAGTCCAGACGGCCGCGATACGCAGTATTTT.

This clonotype was counted between two and nine times. This sequence joins TRBV4-2 and TRBJ1-2; D gene uncertain. Germline loops: CDR1 LGHNA, CDR2 YNFKEQ. Trimming cost V 4 bases and J 0 bases, with 6 bases left between them. The CDR3 totals 13 residues. This CDR3 is CASSRLSNYGYTF. The CDR3 nucleotides are TGTGCCAGCAGCCGCCTCTCTAACTATGGCTACACCTTC.

This clonotype was observed a handful of times. CDR3 nucleotide sequence: TGTGCCAGCAGCAAAAGGAAGCCCCAGCATTTT. Amino acid sequence: CASSKRKPQHF. This chain links TRBV21-1 with TRBJ1-5. TRBV21-1 is a listed pseudogene. The CDR3 consists of 11 residues.

The chain couples TRBV3-1 to TRBJ1-1, with TRBD1 as a possible D gene (6 bases). The germline V and J ends were trimmed by 6 bases and 4 bases, with 15 bases remaining between them. The length of the CDR3 is 14 residues. Germline CDR1 LGHDT, CDR2 YNNKEL (reference sequence). The CDR3, as DNA: TGTGCCAGCAGTCTACAGGGTTATTCCACTGAAGCTTTCTTT. Protein: CASSLQGYSTEAFF.

This clonotype was seen at least ten times. The chain links TRBV10-1 to TRBJ2-7; D unresolved. Germline V gives CDR1 WNHNN, CDR2 SYGVQD (reference sequence). The CDR3 totals 13 residues. The V end was cut by 2 bases, the J end by 0 bases, with 5 bases between. The CDR3 is CASSEGYSYEQYF. The CDR3 coding sequence is TGCGCCAGCAGTGAGGGCTACTCCTACGAGCAGTACTTC.

This clonotype was seen at least ten times. The V call is TRBV24-1, the J call TRBJ2-1; D possibly uses TRBD1 or TRBD2 (6 bases each). Trimming removed 1 base at V and 4 bases at J, with 13 bases between. The CDR3 spans 16 residues. Germline loops: CDR1 KGHDR, CDR2 SFDVKD. As DNA, the CDR3 is TGTGCCACCAGTGATTTTCCCGGGGGCGGTTACAATGAGCAGTTCTTC. It encodes CATSDFPGGGYNEQFF.

The chain combines TRBV27 with TRBJ2-1; D remains ambiguous. V lost 2 bases to trimming and J lost 0 bases, with 8 bases between them. The CDR3 contains 15 residues. CDR1 and CDR2 (germline): MNHEY, SMNVEV (reference sequence). The CDR3 protein is CASSLAYDSYNEQFF. The DNA of the CDR3 is TGTGCCAGCAGTTTAGCGTACGACTCCTACAATGAGCAGTTCTTC.

The chain links TRBV5-1 to TRBJ2-3, with 10 nucleotides matching TRBD2. Germline V gene data show CDR1 as SGHRS and CDR2 as YFSETQ. Trimming removed 5 bases from V and 4 bases from J; junction bases left unmatched: 7. This CDR3 region has 15 residues. The CDR3 reads CASRGSGGVADTQYF. DNA for the CDR3: TGCGCCAGCAGAGGGAGCGGGGGGGTAGCAGATACGCAGTATTTT.

This clonotype turned up a few times. The chain uses TRBV5-5 and TRBJ2-7; 9 positions agree with TRBD1. J gave up 4 bases and V 5 bases, and 4 bases lay outside the gene matches. The CDR3 is 13 residues long. Germline V gene data show CDR1 as SGHKS and CDR2 as YYEKEE (reference sequence). The CDR3 reads CASRSGTGYEQYF. CDR3 DNA sequence: TGTGCCAGCAGATCCGGGACAGGGTACGAGCAGTACTTC.

This clonotype was detected a few times. The gene calls are TRBV5-1 and TRBJ2-1; D ambiguous. The CDR3 length is 14 residues. CDR1 SGHRS and CDR2 YFSETQ come from the germline V gene. V lost 0 bases and J 4 bases, leaving 8 bases between the germline ends. CDR3 residues: CASSLGERYNEQFF. The CDR3 region has the DNA TGCGCCAGCAGCTTGGGGGAAAGGTACAATGAGCAGTTCTTC.

This sequence joins TRBV6-1 and TRBJ1-1; D not certain. V lost 3 bases and J 2 bases, leaving 7 bases between the germline ends. In germline, CDR1 is MNHNS, CDR2 SASEGT. This CDR3 spans 13 amino acids. The CDR3 nucleotides read TGTGCCAGCAGTGATTTCACCAACACTGAAGCTTTCTTT. This encodes CASSDFTNTEAFF.

The chain has TRBV9 and TRBJ1-1, with D unresolved. Germline CDR1 and CDR2: SGDLS and YYNGEE. Trimming took 3 bases from V and 3 from J, leaving 15 bases between them. This CDR3 is 15 amino acids long. The CDR3 bases are TGTGCCAGCAGCGAAATGCAAGCGGCGGACACTGAAGCTTTCTTT. Translating it yields CASSEMQAADTEAFF.

In its sample, this clonotype was seen many times. V gene TRBV6-1 combines with J gene TRBJ2-1; TRBD1 or TRBD2 may be the D gene (5 bases each). The germline V and J ends were trimmed by 8 bases and 0 bases, with 14 bases remaining between them. This CDR3 contains 15 residues. CDR1 MNHNS and CDR2 SASEGT come from the germline V gene. The DNA for the CDR3 is TGTGCCAGCTCGTCGGGACGGAGCTCCTACAATGAGCAGTTCTTC. Translating gives CASSSGRSSYNEQFF.

This clonotype has just a few counts. The gene calls are TRBV28 and TRBJ2-5; the D gene is possibly TRBD1 (6 bases). V was cut by 3 bases and J by 4 bases, with 12 bases left in between. From germline, CDR1 is MDHEN and CDR2 SYDVKM. There are 14 residues in the CDR3. Here the CDR3 reads CASSFNTGRETQYF. The DNA of the CDR3 is TGTGCCAGCAGTTTCAATACAGGGAGAGAGACCCAGTACTTC.

The V and J genes are TRBV2 and TRBJ2-5, with TRBD2 matching over 13 bases. This CDR3 is 15 amino acids long. With 6 bases clipped from V and 4 bases from J, the junction kept 5 bases outside the gene matches. CDR1 is SNHLY and CDR2 is FYNNEI in the germline V gene. The CDR3, as DNA: TGTGCCAGCAGGGACGGACTAGCGGGAGTAGAGACCCAGTACTTC. It translates to CASRDGLAGVETQYF.

This clonotype appeared a few times. The rearrangement links TRBV27 to TRBJ1-1; a possible D gene is TRBD1 (5 bases). Trimming removed 5 bases at V and 1 base at J, with 11 bases between. This CDR3 is built from 14 residues. Germline CDR1 and CDR2: MNHEY and SMNVEV (reference sequence). CDR3 protein: CASSAQARNTEAFF. The CDR3 nucleotides read TGTGCCAGCAGTGCACAGGCAAGGAACACTGAAGCTTTCTTT.

At least ten counts were recorded for this clonotype. The chain recombines TRBV10-2 with TRBJ2-5, with TRBD1 matching over 8 bases. V trimming: 5 bases; J trimming: 5 bases; junction bases outside the gene matches: 4. Germline assignment: CDR1 WSHSY and CDR2 SAAADI. The CDR3 sequence is 13 residues long. The CDR3 sequence is CASSQGALETQYF. CDR3 in DNA: TGCGCCAGCAGTCAGGGGGCGCTGGAGACCCAGTACTTC.

A remark on this clonotype: The final CDR3 position lacks the conserved phenylalanine or tryptophan, pointing to a likely read error. J is TRBJ2-3 and V is TRBV29-1, with TRBD2 matching over 7 bases. Germline V gene sequence: CDR1 SQVTM, CDR2 ANQGSEA. V gave up 6 bases and J gave up 3 bases; unmatched junction bases: 6. There are 13 residues in the CDR3. CDR3 amino acids: CSVGGTITDTQYS. CDR3 sequence (DNA): TGCAGCGTGGGGGGGACTATAACAGATACGCAGTATTCT.